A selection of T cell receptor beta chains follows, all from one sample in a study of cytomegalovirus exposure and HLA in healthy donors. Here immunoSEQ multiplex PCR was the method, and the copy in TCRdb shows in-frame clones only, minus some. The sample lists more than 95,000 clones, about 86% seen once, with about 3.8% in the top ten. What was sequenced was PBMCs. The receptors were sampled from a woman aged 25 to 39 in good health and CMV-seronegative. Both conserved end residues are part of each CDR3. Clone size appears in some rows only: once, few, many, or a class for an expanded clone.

cdr3_aa: CASSLTAGEAYEQYF; v_call: TRBV19; clone_size: NA
cdr3_aa: CASKPRTDSNTGELFF; v_call: TRBV5-8; clone_size: few
cdr3_aa: CASGLDLPFSANYGYTF; v_call: TRBV12-5; clone_size: NA
cdr3_aa: CASSLGVLPSYEQYF; v_call: TRBV19; clone_size: few
cdr3_aa: CASSLKQGGSPLHF; v_call: TRBV5-4; clone_size: NA
cdr3_aa: CASSSHPIWTDTQYF; v_call: TRBV5-5; clone_size: NA
cdr3_aa: CASSPRGESYEQYF; v_call: TRBV7-8; clone_size: NA
cdr3_aa: CASREGLAATDTQYF; v_call: TRBV7-2; clone_size: NA
cdr3_aa: CASSDPGQATDTQYF; v_call: TRBV10-1; clone_size: NA
cdr3_aa: CASTSGKKEQYF; v_call: TRBV10-2; clone_size: once
cdr3_aa: CASSSYGGSNEQFF; v_call: TRBV5-6; clone_size: NA
cdr3_aa: CASSERILGASGEQYF; v_call: TRBV6-1; clone_size: once
cdr3_aa: CASSSLTGEWGSYNEQFF; v_call: TRBV21-1; clone_size: few
cdr3_aa: CASSSDASGSHSETQYF; v_call: TRBV7-2; clone_size: NA
cdr3_aa: CASSPRGTTGEQFF; v_call: TRBV28; clone_size: NA
cdr3_aa: CASSGPGLAGAQYF; v_call: TRBV6-6; clone_size: NA
cdr3_aa: CASSLSSGGNNEQFF; v_call: TRBV19; clone_size: NA
cdr3_aa: CASSLAGSDRSYEQYF; v_call: TRBV5-4; clone_size: NA
cdr3_aa: CASSSGQGSQPQHF; v_call: TRBV7-2; clone_size: NA
cdr3_aa: CATSRGQEPYEQYF; v_call: TRBV15; clone_size: few
cdr3_aa: CASSEYSSGRGGTQYF; v_call: TRBV25-1; clone_size: NA
cdr3_aa: CASSLGQAAETQYF; v_call: TRBV27; clone_size: NA
cdr3_aa: CASSSDWRLDIQYF; v_call: TRBV11-2; clone_size: NA
cdr3_aa: CASSRPLVGANYEQYF; v_call: TRBV28; clone_size: NA
cdr3_aa: CASSDRRESSEQFF; v_call: TRBV11-3; clone_size: once
cdr3_aa: CASSVRTGPTGELFF; v_call: TRBV7-2; clone_size: NA
cdr3_aa: CASSLGLTYEQYF; v_call: TRBV28; clone_size: NA
cdr3_aa: CASSLGQGSTDTQYF; v_call: TRBV5-1; clone_size: NA
cdr3_aa: CASSSSGTGGRETQYF; v_call: TRBV27; clone_size: NA
cdr3_aa: CASTTGLLAGDTGELFF; v_call: TRBV19; clone_size: NA
cdr3_aa: CASSRDRTYGDGYTF; v_call: TRBV5-4; clone_size: NA
cdr3_aa: CASSKQGDNNSPLHF; v_call: TRBV9; clone_size: NA
cdr3_aa: CASSEGSSYIEQYF; v_call: TRBV2; clone_size: once
cdr3_aa: CASRLRTGENTEAFF; v_call: TRBV19; clone_size: NA
cdr3_aa: CASSLAGQGPYEQYF; v_call: TRBV5-1; clone_size: NA
cdr3_aa: CASSPRGPPYNEQFF; v_call: TRBV6-6; clone_size: NA
cdr3_aa: CASSSGLAGPNEQFF; v_call: TRBV10-1; clone_size: NA
cdr3_aa: CASSLAGGVETQYF; v_call: TRBV5-1; clone_size: NA
cdr3_aa: CASSDLGSLDEQYF; v_call: TRBV10-2; clone_size: NA
cdr3_aa: CASSAAGDSNQPQHF; v_call: TRBV5-1; clone_size: NA
cdr3_aa: CASSLGGGVRETQYF; v_call: TRBV5-1; clone_size: NA
cdr3_aa: CAISELELAGGNEQFF; v_call: TRBV10-3; clone_size: NA